The TCR beta chain described here comes from a study of cytomegalovirus exposure and HLA in healthy donors. The CDR3 totals 15 residues. The ends were cut back, 4 bases at V and 7 bases at J, with 18 bases in the middle. Looked up from germline, CDR1 is SGHDT and CDR2 is YYEEEE. The PCR had 60 Vbeta and 13 Jbeta primers. Assay used: immunoSEQ multiplex PCR; TCRdb lists only in-frame clones, some missing. The table includes 100,000 to 150,000 clones, roughly 80% detected once. The TCR comes from a woman aged 55-69 years in good health and CMV-seronegative. The chain is built from TRBV5-6 and TRBJ1-5; weak D call: TRBD1 (5 bases). The sequenced sample was PBMCs. The CDR3 here is CASSELLRGNQPQHF. For the CDR3, the DNA is TGTGCCAGCAGCGAACTACTTCGGGGGAACCAGCCCCAGCATTTT.